This TCR beta chain was observed in a study of control samples from healthy donors and cancer patients. Sequenced by immunoSEQ multiplex PCR; TCRdb stores in-frame clones only, minus some. Of tens of thousands of clones in the sample, 65% to 80% were seen once. CDR1 is MNHEY and CDR2 is SVGAGI in the germline V gene. V was cut by 3 bases and J by 5 bases, with 7 bases left in between. This CDR3 has 12 amino acids. Input material: PBMCs. This receptor was taken from a man aged 55 to 70 with head and neck cancer. This chain uses TRBV6-5 with TRBJ1-1; D not resolved. The CDR3: CASSYLGTEAFF. CDR3 nucleotide sequence: TGTGCCAGCAGTTATCTAGGGACTGAAGCTTTCTTT.